This T cell receptor beta chain came from a study of T cell changes during pregnancy in multiple sclerosis. The CDR3 has 15 residues. CDR1 and CDR2 from the germline V gene are LNHDA and SQIVND (reference sequence). V shed 3 bases and J 4 bases; nucleotides not matched to a gene: 2. The protocol was immunoSEQ multiplex PCR, while the TCRdb copy is restricted to in-frame clones and leaves out a portion. The sample has approximately 90,000 clones; roughly 90% are singletons. The sequence was obtained from a female donor with multiple sclerosis, enrolled in a pregnancy study. The chain carries TRBV19 and TRBJ2-1; TRBD2 aligns across 11 bases. Sequencing was performed on peripheral blood, taken before pregnancy. CDR3 region: CASSISGGAYNEQFF. CDR3 nucleotides: TGTGCCAGTAGTATTAGCGGGGGGGCTTACAATGAGCAGTTCTTC.